The 29 T cell receptor beta chains in this list originate from one sample, sequenced in a study of regulatory T cells in long-lasting Graves disease. Construction of the TCR beta libraries employed iRepertoire HTBI primers in conjunction with Arm-PCR of CDR3 regions. MiXCR, applied by TCRdb to the multiplex PCR reads, yields one record per CDR3 protein. The table includes 400,000 to 500,000 distinct CDR3 sequences, around a fifth detected once. Regarding time point: persistent/refractory GD, antithyroid drugs over 5 years with positive TRAb. There was RNA extracted from PBMCs, and the TCR library was made from it. The sample was peripheral blood mononuclear cells (PBMCs), taken when the disease was refractory, from a patient treated with antithyroid drugs. The receptors originated from a female donor with Graves disease.

In this sample, this clonotype turned up many times. This rearrangement joins TRBV28 to TRBJ1-5; no clear D gene. The V gene's germline CDR1 is MDHEN and CDR2 SYDVKM. Trimming removed 5 bases from V and 3 bases from J, with 11 bases in between. The CDR3 has 14 amino acids. The CDR3 loop reads CASSPSGINQPQHF. CDR3 bases: TGTGCCAGCAGTCCCTCTGGGATCAATCAGCCCCAGCATTTT.

The V gene is TRBV28, the J gene TRBJ2-1, with 7 bases aligning to TRBD2. The CDR3 has 14 amino acids. Germline assignment: CDR1 MDHEN and CDR2 SYDVKM. V dropped 3 bases and J dropped 8; count of bases not matched to a gene: 7. The CDR3 spells CASSLGGGGHEQFF. The CDR3 nucleotides read TGTGCCAGCAGTTTGGGGGGGGGAGGCCATGAGCAGTTCTTC.

The chain has TRBV29-1 and TRBJ2-7; 9 bases match TRBD2. The V gene's germline CDR1 is SQVTM and CDR2 ANQGSEA. The CDR3 runs to 16 residues. CDR3 residues: CSGLGSGSGSAYEQYF. The CDR3 DNA is TGCAGTGGGTTAGGGTCGGGTAGCGGGAGTGCATACGAGCAGTACTTC.

This clonotype was recorded at least ten times. The CDR3 sequence is CSAAQGFGGLAGAYEQYF. The CDR3 nucleotides are TGCAGTGCTGCCCAGGGATTCGGAGGACTAGCGGGGGCCTACGAGCAGTACTTC. This chain links TRBV20-1 with TRBJ2-7, with 13 positions matching TRBD2. After removal of 5 bases from V and 2 bases from J, the junction contained 15 bases not matched to a gene. The CDR3 loop spans 18 amino acids. The germline V gene has CDR1 DFQATT and CDR2 SNEGSKA (reference sequence).

This clonotype occurred many times. The rearrangement links TRBV30 to TRBJ2-5, with D possibly matching TRBD1 (5 bases). The germline gives CDR1 GTSNPN, CDR2 SVGIG (reference sequence). The V end was cut by 7 bases, the J end by 3 bases, with 12 bases between. This CDR3 is built from 12 residues. CDR3 nucleotides: TGTGCCTTTAACTGGGGCGAAGAGACCCAGTACTTC. This gives the protein CAFNWGEETQYF.

The rearrangement joins TRBV28 to TRBJ2-2; TRBD1 is a possible D gene (8 bases). The germline CDR1 and CDR2 sequences are MDHEN and SYDVKM. CDR3 length: 16 residues. Trimming removed 7 bases at V and 7 bases at J, with 22 bases between. The CDR3 nucleotides are TGTGCCAGCACTCCCCAACGGTACAGGGGGGGCGGGGAGCTGTTTTTT. It encodes CASTPQRYRGGGELFF.

The chain has TRBV13 and TRBJ2-7; TRBD2 is a possible D gene (6 bases). Germline V gene lookup returns CDR1 PRHDT and CDR2 FYEKMQ (reference sequence). The CDR3 is made up of 12 amino acids. The ends were cut back, 5 bases at V and 5 bases at J, with 10 bases in the middle. In nucleotides, the CDR3 is TGTGCCAGCAGCGGCCGGGGGAACGAGCAGTACTTC. It translates to CASSGRGNEQYF.

This clonotype appeared many times. This rearrangement joins TRBV2 to TRBJ2-5, with 9 bases aligning to TRBD2. V lost 6 bases to trimming and J lost 5 bases; unmatched junction nucleotides: 10. Germline loops: CDR1 SNHLY, CDR2 FYNNEI. This CDR3 has 15 amino acids. The CDR3 reads CASRGPAGGMETQYF. CDR3 in DNA: TGTGCCAGCAGAGGGCCAGCGGGGGGTATGGAGACCCAGTACTTC.

The chain carries TRBV18 and TRBJ1-1; a possible D gene is TRBD1 (5 bases). The CDR3 has 13 amino acids. Germline assignment: CDR1 KGHSH and CDR2 LQKENI. The ends were cut back, 8 bases at V and 1 base at J, with 11 bases in the middle. The CDR3 bases are TGTGCCAGCGGATTACAGGAGAACACTGAAGCTTTCTTT. Amino acids: CASGLQENTEAFF.

This clonotype was seen repeatedly, ten times or more. The chain couples TRBV11-3 to TRBJ2-5; D not certain. The CDR3 spans 15 residues. In germline, CDR1 is SGHNT, CDR2 YENEEA. V was clipped by 0 bases and J by 1 base, with 9 bases between them. CDR3 sequence: CASSLDVGPQETQYF. The CDR3 DNA reads as TGTGCCAGCAGCTTAGATGTGGGCCCCCAAGAGACCCAGTACTTC.

This clonotype has just a few counts. The J gene is TRBJ2-5, the V gene TRBV19; maybe TRBD1 (5 bases). Per germline, CDR1 LNHDA and CDR2 SQIVND (reference sequence). V was cut by 6 bases and J by 1 base, with 12 bases left in between. The CDR3 is made up of 14 amino acids. The CDR3 DNA is TGTGCCAGTAGAGGAATGCAGGGCCAAGAGACCCAGTACTTC. Protein product: CASRGMQGQETQYF.

Note on this clonotype: A much larger clonotype is one base distant, so this may be a read error. The chain is built from TRBV5-5 and TRBJ1-2; D is perhaps TRBD1 (6 bases). V shed 0 bases and J shed 2 bases, with 14 bases lying between them. Germline assignment: CDR1 SGHKS and CDR2 YYEKEE (reference sequence). This CDR3 has 16 amino acids. Here the CDR3 reads CASSLDRGAGNYGYTF. The CDR3, as DNA: TGTGCCAGCAGCTTGGATCGGGGGGCAGGGAACTATGGCTACACCTTC. Combining the CDR3 with reference TRBV5-5 and TRBJ1-2 gives the whole variable domain DAGVTQSPTHLIKTRGQQVTLRCSPISGHKSVSWYQQVLGQGPQFIFQYYEKEERGRGNFPDRFSARQFPNYSSELNVNALLLGDSALYLCASSLDRGAGNYGYTFGSGTRLTVV.

Regarding this clonotype: The CDR3 carries no conserved terminal phenylalanine or tryptophan, so it likely arises from a read error. CDR3: CASSYTQTGIDGYTL. CDR3 DNA sequence: TGTGCCAGCAGTTACACTCAGACAGGGATTGATGGCTACACCCTC. J is TRBJ1-2 and V is TRBV6-2 or TRBV6-3, with 7 bases fitting TRBD1. CDR1 and CDR2 from the germline V gene are MNHEY and SVGEGT. Trimming took 2 bases from V and 6 from J; bases not matched to a gene: 9. The CDR3 is 15 amino acids.

This clonotype occurred a few times. This chain connects TRBV7-8 to TRBJ1-2, with a weak D call TRBD1 (6 bases). V was cut by 5 bases and J by 6 bases, with 22 bases left in between. CDR3 length: 16 amino acids. CDR1 and CDR2 from the germline V gene are SGHVS and FQNEAQ. For the CDR3, the DNA is TGTGCCAGCAGCCACGGACCGGAGTCGGGGGGCAATGGCTACACCTTC. Protein: CASSHGPESGGNGYTF.

The chain is built from TRBV20-1 and TRBJ2-5; D is uncertain. The J call may be faulty, since TRBJ2-1 better matches the DNA end. This CDR3 spans 12 amino acids. Germline V gene lookup returns CDR1 DFQATT and CDR2 SNEGSKA (reference sequence). The CDR3 reads CSAGTEYNEQFF. The CDR3 coding sequence is TGCAGTGCCGGAACCGAATACAATGAGCAGTTCTTC.

The table lists this clonotype with many counts. The chain links TRBV29-1 to TRBJ1-5; D is ambiguous. Germline V CDR1 and CDR2: SQVTM, ANQGSEA. V lost 6 bases to trimming and J lost 2 bases, with 8 bases between them. The CDR3 totals 12 residues. CDR3 sequence reads: CSVWDGNQPQHF. CDR3 bases: TGCAGCGTCTGGGATGGCAATCAGCCCCAGCATTTT.

At least ten counts were recorded for this clonotype. V is TRBV27 and J is TRBJ2-7; no clear D. V was trimmed by 3 bases and J by 3 bases, leaving 9 bases between them. This CDR3 spans 13 amino acids. Looked up from germline, CDR1 is MNHEY and CDR2 is SMNVEV (reference sequence). This CDR3 is CASSFRNSYEQYF. CDR3 DNA: TGTGCCAGCAGTTTTAGGAATAGCTACGAGCAGTACTTC.

This clonotype occurred a few times. This chain links TRBV3-1 with TRBJ2-2; 11 nucleotides line up with TRBD1. The CDR3 covers 16 residues. Germline V gene data show CDR1 as LGHDT and CDR2 as YNNKEL (reference sequence). J was trimmed by 0 bases and V by 3 bases; bases with no gene match: 0. In DNA, the CDR3 is TGTGCCAGCAGCCAGGGACAGGGGGCGAACACCGGGGAGCTGTTTTTT. It encodes CASSQGQGANTGELFF.

V is TRBV19 and J is TRBJ2-2; 10 bases are shared with TRBD1. V was pared by 1 base and J by 1 base, with 12 bases of the junction left unmatched. The CDR3 covers 20 residues. From germline, CDR1 is LNHDA and CDR2 SQIVND (reference sequence). CDR3 sequence: CASSIGIPGQGSQNTGELFF. In nucleotides, the CDR3 is TGTGCCAGTAGTATAGGGATTCCGGGACAGGGGAGCCAGAACACCGGGGAGCTGTTTTTT. Complete variable domain (other parts from reference TRBV19 and TRBJ2-2): DGGITQSPKYLFRKEGQNVTLSCEQNLNHDAMYWYRQDPGQGLRLIYYSQIVNDFQKGDIAEGYSVSREKKESFPLTVTSAQKNPTAFYLCASSIGIPGQGSQNTGELFFGEGSRLTVL.

The chain uses TRBV7-8 and TRBJ2-2; the D gene is possibly TRBD2 (6 bases). CDR3 length: 15 amino acids. The V gene lost 5 bases and the J gene lost 5 bases, with 15 bases spanning the gap. CDR1 is SGHVS and CDR2 is FQNEAQ in the germline V gene. The CDR3: CASSPVGGVTGELFF. In nucleotides, the CDR3 is TGTGCCAGCAGCCCGGTGGGGGGAGTGACCGGGGAGCTGTTTTTT.

The chain recombines TRBV20-1 with TRBJ1-1; possible D gene TRBD1, 6 bases. Germline assignment: CDR1 DFQATT and CDR2 SNEGSKA (reference sequence). The V end lost 0 bases, the J end lost 5 bases, and 13 bases lay between the germline ends. This CDR3 contains 14 residues. Here the CDR3 reads CSARDRGLWTEAFF. The DNA for the CDR3 is TGCAGTGCTAGAGATCGGGGGCTATGGACTGAAGCTTTCTTT.

This clonotype was seen many times. The chain recombines TRBV28 with TRBJ2-1; TRBD1 is a possible D gene (5 bases). Germline loops: CDR1 MDHEN, CDR2 SYDVKM. The CDR3 has 13 residues. Between the trimmed V and J ends, which lost 2 bases and 6 bases, there was a span of 8 bases. The CDR3 sequence is CASSLGRVNEQFF. DNA for the CDR3: TGTGCCAGCAGTTTAGGCAGGGTCAATGAGCAGTTCTTC.

V gene TRBV5-1 combines with J gene TRBJ1-5, with 8 bases matching TRBD1. V was pared by 4 bases and J by 8 bases, with 8 bases of the junction left unmatched. The V gene's germline CDR1 is SGHRS and CDR2 YFSETQ. CDR3 length: 14 residues. CDR3 sequence (DNA): TGCGCCAGCAGCAAGCAAGGACAGGGCGAGCCCCAGCATTTT. This codes for CASSKQGQGEPQHF.

The chain joins TRBV29-1 to TRBJ2-7; TRBD2 is a possible D gene (5 bases). Germline V gene sequence: CDR1 SQVTM, CDR2 ANQGSEA. Trimming removed 5 bases at V and 5 bases at J, with 22 bases between. This CDR3 is built from 15 residues. Here the CDR3 reads CSVPKLGPIGDEQYF. CDR3 DNA: TGCAGCGTTCCCAAGTTGGGCCCAATCGGGGACGAGCAGTACTTC.

A word on this clonotype: This could be a read error, since a much larger clone is one nucleotide away. This chain connects TRBV29-1 to TRBJ1-1; D is uncertain. The CDR3 length is 12 residues. Germline V lookup: CDR1 SQVTM, CDR2 ANQGSEA. The CDR3, as DNA: TGCAGCGTTGGGAAGGTGGGCACTGAAGCTTCCTTT. This gives the protein CSVGKVGTEASF.

This chain uses TRBV10-3 with TRBJ2-5, with D perhaps TRBD1 (6 bases). With 10 bases removed from V and 5 bases from J, the gap between germline ends came to 14 bases. The germline CDR1 and CDR2 sequences are ENHRY and SYGVKD. The CDR3 runs to 12 residues. The CDR3 bases are TGTGCCACCCGGACGAGGGGGGAGACCCAGTACTTC. It codes for CATRTRGETQYF.

Points on this clonotype: A much larger clone lies a single base off, so this may be a read error. The chain recombines TRBV20-1 with TRBJ1-1; the D is unclear. Germline CDR1 and CDR2: DFQATT and SNEGSKA (reference sequence). Trimming left V 0 bases short and J 1 base short, with 6 bases between. The CDR3 runs to 13 residues. In DNA form, the CDR3 reads TGCAGTGCTAGAGATTCGGGGAACACTGAAGCTTTCTTT. It translates to CSARDSGNTEAFF.

For this clonotype: This may be a read error, as it is one base from a much larger clone. V and J are TRBV27 and TRBJ2-7; 7 bases agree with TRBD2. Trimming at V came to 4 bases and at J to 4 bases, leaving 10 bases not matched to a gene. Germline V CDR1 and CDR2: MNHEY, SMNVEV (reference sequence). The CDR3 is made up of 15 amino acids. The CDR3: CASSSSAGVVYEQYF. The DNA for the CDR3 is TGTGCCAGCAGTTCTTCTGCGGGAGTGGTGTACGAGCAGTACTTC.

The chain combines TRBV4-3 with TRBJ2-3; TRBD2 matches 9 bases. CDR3 length: 12 amino acids. The germline gives CDR1 LGHNA, CDR2 YSLEER. V was clipped by 1 base and J by 11 bases; unmatched bases: 1. DNA of the CDR3: TGCGCCAGCAGCCAAGGCGGGGGGGTGCAGTATTTT. This sequence encodes CASSQGGGVQYF.